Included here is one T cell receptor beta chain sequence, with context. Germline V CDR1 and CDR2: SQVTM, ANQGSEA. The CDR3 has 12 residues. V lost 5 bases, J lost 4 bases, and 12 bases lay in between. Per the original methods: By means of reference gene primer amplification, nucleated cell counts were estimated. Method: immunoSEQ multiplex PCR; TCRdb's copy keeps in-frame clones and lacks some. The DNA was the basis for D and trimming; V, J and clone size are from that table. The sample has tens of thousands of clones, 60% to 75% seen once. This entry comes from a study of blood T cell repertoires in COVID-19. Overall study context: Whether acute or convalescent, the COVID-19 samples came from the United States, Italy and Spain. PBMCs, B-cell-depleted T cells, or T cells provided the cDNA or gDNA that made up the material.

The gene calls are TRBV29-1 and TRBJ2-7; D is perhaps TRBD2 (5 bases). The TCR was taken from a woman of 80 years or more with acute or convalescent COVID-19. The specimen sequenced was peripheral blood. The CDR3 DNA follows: TGCAGCGTTCAGAGCGCGGGTTACGAGCAGTACTTC. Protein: CSVQSAGYEQYF.